These 16 T cell receptor beta chains originate from one sample sequenced in a study of blood T cells in healthy people across ages. The use of a sample-barcoded 5' primer and a J-beta primer mix characterized a second PCR of roughly 6 to 12 cycles. One entry per CDR3 protein, called by TCRdb with MiXCR from the 5' RACE reads. The sample includes some 890,000 distinct CDR3 sequences, just under 30% of them seen just once. This same sample was also part of a study on T cells of mothers and their children.

The sample was blood. Receptors were obtained from a woman aged 40 to 49 in good health.

The rearrangement uses TRBV5-1 and TRBJ2-1; 7 bases line up with TRBD1. Trimming at V came to 4 bases and at J to 8 bases, leaving 6 bases not matched to a gene. The CDR3 length is 13 residues. Germline V gives CDR1 SGHRS, CDR2 YFSETQ. The CDR3 sequence: CASSLDRKYEQFF. The CDR3 coding sequence is TGCGCCAGCAGCCTGGACAGGAAGTATGAGCAGTTCTTC.

This clonotype was seen at least ten times. The chain carries TRBV20-1 and TRBJ2-7, with 7 nucleotides matching TRBD1. The length of the CDR3 is 14 residues. V gave up 5 bases and J gave up 2 bases; unmatched junction bases: 9. Per the germline V gene, CDR1 is DFQATT and CDR2 is SNEGSKA (reference sequence). DNA of the CDR3: TGCAGTGCTCAAGGACAGGCTACTACCTACGAGCAGTACTTC. The encoded protein is CSAQGQATTYEQYF.

This clonotype has ten or more counts. This chain connects TRBV6-2 or TRBV6-3 to TRBJ2-7; D remains unclear. The CDR3 is made up of 11 amino acids. Per germline, CDR1 MNHEY and CDR2 SVGEGT. V shed 0 bases and J shed 7 bases, with 4 bases lying between them. The CDR3 spells CASSYSREQYF. The CDR3 region has the DNA TGTGCCAGCAGTTACTCCCGTGAGCAGTACTTC.

This clonotype came up many times. The chain carries TRBV29-1 and TRBJ2-5, with 10 bases lining up with TRBD1. The germline V gene encodes CDR1 SQVTM and CDR2 ANQGSEA. The CDR3 sequence is 14 residues long. After removal of 7 bases from V and 5 bases from J, the junction contained 10 bases not matched to a gene. The CDR3 DNA sequence: TGCAGCGGGAACGACAGGGGGCGCGGGGAGACCCAGTACTTC. Translation gives CSGNDRGRGETQYF.

This clonotype appeared a few times. The chain has TRBV3-1 and TRBJ1-1, with D uncertain. This CDR3 is 13 amino acids long. Germline V gene sequence: CDR1 LGHDT, CDR2 YNNKEL (reference sequence). V was cut by 4 bases and J by 5 bases, with 11 bases left in between. The CDR3 bases are TGTGCCAGCAGCCCGGGTAGTGGGACTGAAGCTTTCTTT. It translates to CASSPGSGTEAFF.

V gene TRBV9 combines with J gene TRBJ1-4; no definite D call. Trimming stripped 0 bases from V and 0 bases from J, with 9 bases between. In germline, CDR1 is SGDLS, CDR2 YYNGEE. The CDR3 length is 16 residues. CDR3 DNA sequence: TGTGCCAGCAGCGTAGGGCCTGAGGCAACTAATGAAAAACTGTTTTTT. Amino acid sequence: CASSVGPEATNEKLFF.

The count of this clonotype is one. The V gene is TRBV15, the J gene TRBJ1-4, with D hard to call. This CDR3 contains 15 residues. V was pared by 0 bases and J by 4 bases, with 9 bases between. Germline V gene lookup returns CDR1 LNHNV and CDR2 YYDKDF (reference sequence). The CDR3 DNA reads TGTGCCACCAGCAGAGATGGGGTGTATAATGAAAAACTGTTTTTT. Its translation is CATSRDGVYNEKLFF. Combining the CDR3 with reference TRBV15 and TRBJ1-4 gives the whole variable domain DAMVIQNPRYQVTQFGKPVTLSCSQTLNHNVMYWYQQKSSQAPKLLFHYYDKDFNNEADTPDNFQSRRPNTSFCFLDIRSPGLGDTAMYLCATSRDGVYNEKLFFGSGTQLSVL.

This clonotype was observed a few times. The V gene is TRBV28, the J gene TRBJ2-7, with a possible D match to TRBD2 (6 bases). Trimming shortened V by 4 bases and J by 3 bases, and 13 bases separated the two germline ends. Looked up from germline, CDR1 is MDHEN and CDR2 is SYDVKM. The CDR3 consists of 14 residues. Here the CDR3 DNA reads TGTGCCAGCAGTTCGGCGGGGCACTACTACGAGCAGTACTTC. It yields the protein CASSSAGHYYEQYF.

CDR3 DNA: TGCGCCAGCAGCTTGAACAGGGATAGAAACACTGAAGCTTTCTTT. Translated: CASSLNRDRNTEAFF. This sequence joins TRBV5-1 and TRBJ1-1; D possibly corresponds to TRBD1 (6 bases). V lost 1 base, J lost 2 bases, and 12 bases lay in between. There are 15 residues in the CDR3. CDR1 SGHRS and CDR2 YFSETQ come from the germline V gene. Full variable domain (missing parts from reference TRBV5-1 and TRBJ1-1): KAGVTQTPRYLIKTRGQQVTLSCSPISGHRSVSWYQQTPGQGLQFLFEYFSETQRNKGNFPGRFSGRQFSNSRSEMNVSTLELGDSALYLCASSLNRDRNTEAFFGQGTRLTVV.

The table lists this clonotype with a few counts. This CDR3 is CATRSGGATEAFF. Here the CDR3 DNA reads TGTGCCACCAGGTCAGGAGGGGCCACTGAAGCTTTCTTT. The chain recombines TRBV24-1 with TRBJ1-1, with D perhaps TRBD1 (5 bases). CDR1 KGHDR and CDR2 SFDVKD come from the germline V gene. CDR3 length equals 13 residues. The germline V and J ends were trimmed by 7 bases and 4 bases, with 12 bases remaining between them.

The J gene is TRBJ1-1, the V gene TRBV7-2; D gene unclear. This CDR3 region has 15 residues. Germline V CDR1 and CDR2: SGHTA, FQGNSA. Trimming took 1 base from V and 8 from J, leaving 17 bases between them. CDR3 sequence reads: CASSLDPGERREAFF. In nucleotides, the CDR3 is TGTGCCAGCAGCTTAGATCCTGGGGAGCGAAGGGAAGCTTTCTTT.

This clonotype showed up many times. This rearrangement joins TRBV7-9 to TRBJ2-7; D gene uncertain. V was pared by 5 bases and J by 5 bases, with 13 bases between. Looked up from germline, CDR1 is SEHNR and CDR2 is FQNEAQ (reference sequence). The CDR3 is 13 amino acids. This CDR3 reads CASSPPRTDEQYF. CDR3 nucleotide sequence: TGTGCCAGCAGCCCTCCTCGGACCGACGAGCAGTACTTC. Full variable domain (missing parts from reference TRBV7-9 and TRBJ2-7): DTGVSQNPRHKITKRGQNVTFRCDPISEHNRLYWYRQTLGQGPEFLTYFQNEAQLEKSRLLSDRFSAERPKGSFSTLEIQRTEQGDSAMYLCASSPPRTDEQYFGPGTRLTVT.

The CDR3 DNA is TGCGCCAGCAGCCAGGTCGGACAGGACCTTAACTATGGCTACACCTTC. Its translation is CASSQVGQDLNYGYTF. The chain carries TRBV4-3 and TRBJ1-2, with 7 nucleotides matching TRBD1. CDR3 size: 16 residues. With V trimmed by 3 bases and J by 1 base, 8 bases remained unmatched. Germline loops: CDR1 LGHNA, CDR2 YSLEER.

Many counts were recorded for this clonotype. This chain connects TRBV5-6 to TRBJ1-2; a weak D match, TRBD1 (6 bases). Looked up from germline, CDR1 is SGHDT and CDR2 is YYEEEE. The V gene lost 4 bases and the J gene lost 4 bases, with 14 bases spanning the gap. This CDR3 contains 14 residues. The CDR3 DNA reads as TGTGCCAGCAGCCTGGGGGGCGAGCCCTATGGCTACACCTTC. It specifies CASSLGGEPYGYTF.

As concerns this clonotype: It may be a read error: a sequence one base away is much more abundant. The rearrangement joins TRBV12-3 or TRBV12-4 to TRBJ1-5; D possibly corresponds to TRBD1 (5 bases). The CDR3 extends over 15 amino acids. CDR3 region: CAGSLGGVPNQPQHF. The CDR3 region has the DNA TGTGCCGGCAGTTTAGGAGGGGTCCCCAATCAGCCCCAGCATTTT.

This clonotype came up many times. The junction departs from germline at one end; a sequencing error may be responsible. The rearrangement uses TRBV5-1 and TRBJ1-4; D unclear. CDR3 size: 14 residues. Germline values: CDR1 SGHRS, CDR2 YFSETQ. This chain's CDR3 is CASSLLSTNEKLFF. The CDR3 nucleotides read TGTGCCAGCAGCTTACTTTCAACTAATGAAAAACTGTTTTTT.